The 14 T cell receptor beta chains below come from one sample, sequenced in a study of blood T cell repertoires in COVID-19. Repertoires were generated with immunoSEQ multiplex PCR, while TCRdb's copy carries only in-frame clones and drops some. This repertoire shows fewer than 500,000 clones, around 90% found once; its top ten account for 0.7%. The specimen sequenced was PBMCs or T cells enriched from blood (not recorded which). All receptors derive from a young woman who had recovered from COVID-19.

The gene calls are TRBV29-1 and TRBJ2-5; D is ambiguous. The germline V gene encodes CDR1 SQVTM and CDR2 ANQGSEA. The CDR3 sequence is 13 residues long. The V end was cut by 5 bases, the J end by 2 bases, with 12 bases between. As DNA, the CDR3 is TGCAGCGTTTTGGGCACGCCACAAGAGACCCAGTACTTC. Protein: CSVLGTPQETQYF.

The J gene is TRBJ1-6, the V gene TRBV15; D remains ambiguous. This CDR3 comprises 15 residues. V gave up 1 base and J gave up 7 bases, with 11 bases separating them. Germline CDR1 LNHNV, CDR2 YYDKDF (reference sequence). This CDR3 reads CATSRAAGTNSPLHF. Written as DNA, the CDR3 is TGTGCCACCAGCAGAGCAGCGGGTACGAATTCACCCCTCCACTTT.

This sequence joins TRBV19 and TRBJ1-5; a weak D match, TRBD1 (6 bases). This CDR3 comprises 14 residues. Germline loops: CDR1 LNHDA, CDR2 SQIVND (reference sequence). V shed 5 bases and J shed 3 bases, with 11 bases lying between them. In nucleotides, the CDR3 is TGTGCCAGTAGTCTCGGGGGGCTCAATCAGCCCCAGCATTTT. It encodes CASSLGGLNQPQHF.

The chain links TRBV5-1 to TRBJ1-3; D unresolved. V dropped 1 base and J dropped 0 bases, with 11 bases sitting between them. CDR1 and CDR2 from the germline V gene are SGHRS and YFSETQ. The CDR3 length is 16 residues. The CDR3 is CASSLSDYSSGNTIYF. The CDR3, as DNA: TGCGCCAGCAGCTTGTCAGACTATAGCTCTGGAAACACCATATATTTT.

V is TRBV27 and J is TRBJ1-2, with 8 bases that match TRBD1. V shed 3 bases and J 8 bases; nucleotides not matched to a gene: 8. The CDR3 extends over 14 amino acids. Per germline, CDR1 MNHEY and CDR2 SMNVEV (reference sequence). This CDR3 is CASSFKADRDGYTF. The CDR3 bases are TGTGCCAGCAGTTTTAAGGCGGACAGGGACGGCTACACCTTC.

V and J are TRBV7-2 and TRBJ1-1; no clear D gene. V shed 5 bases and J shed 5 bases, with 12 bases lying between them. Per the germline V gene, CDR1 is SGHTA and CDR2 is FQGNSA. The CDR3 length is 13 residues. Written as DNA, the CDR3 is TGTGCCAGCAGCACAATCCTTCAGACTGAAGCTTTCTTT. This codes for CASSTILQTEAFF.

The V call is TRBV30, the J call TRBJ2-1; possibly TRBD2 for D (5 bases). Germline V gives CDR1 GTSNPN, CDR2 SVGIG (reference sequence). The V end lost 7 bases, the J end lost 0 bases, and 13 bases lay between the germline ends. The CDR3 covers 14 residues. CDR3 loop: CAFRTDYSYNEQFF. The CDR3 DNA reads TGTGCCTTCCGAACAGACTACTCCTACAATGAGCAGTTCTTC. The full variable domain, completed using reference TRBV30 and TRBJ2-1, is SQTIHQWPATLVQPVGSPLSLECTVEGTSNPNLYWYRQAAGRGLQLLFYSVGIGQISSEVPQNLSASRPQDRQFILSSKKLLLSDSGFYLCAFRTDYSYNEQFFGPGTRLTVL.

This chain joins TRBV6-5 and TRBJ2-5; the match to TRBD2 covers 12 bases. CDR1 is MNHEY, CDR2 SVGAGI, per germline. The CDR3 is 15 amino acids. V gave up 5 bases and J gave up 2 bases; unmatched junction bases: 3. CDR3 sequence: CASSRLAGAQETQYF. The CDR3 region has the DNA TGTGCCAGCAGTCGACTAGCGGGGGCGCAAGAGACCCAGTACTTC.

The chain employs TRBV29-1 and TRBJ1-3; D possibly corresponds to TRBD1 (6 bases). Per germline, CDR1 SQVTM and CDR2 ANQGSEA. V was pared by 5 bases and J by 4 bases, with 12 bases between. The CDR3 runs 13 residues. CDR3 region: CSVSGQSGNTIYF. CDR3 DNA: TGCAGCGTTTCCGGACAGTCCGGAAACACCATATATTTT.

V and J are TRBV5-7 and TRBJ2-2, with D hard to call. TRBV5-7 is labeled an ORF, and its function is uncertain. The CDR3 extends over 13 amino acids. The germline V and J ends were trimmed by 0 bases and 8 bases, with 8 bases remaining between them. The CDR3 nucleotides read TGTGCCAGCAGCTTGGCCGGTGAAGGGGAGCTGTTTTTT. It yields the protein CASSLAGEGELFF.

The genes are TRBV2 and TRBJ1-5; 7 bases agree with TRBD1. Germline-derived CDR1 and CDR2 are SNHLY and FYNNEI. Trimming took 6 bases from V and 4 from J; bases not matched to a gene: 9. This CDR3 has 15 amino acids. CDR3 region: CASRARGDTNQPQHF. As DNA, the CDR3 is TGTGCCAGCAGGGCCAGGGGGGACACGAATCAGCCCCAGCATTTT.

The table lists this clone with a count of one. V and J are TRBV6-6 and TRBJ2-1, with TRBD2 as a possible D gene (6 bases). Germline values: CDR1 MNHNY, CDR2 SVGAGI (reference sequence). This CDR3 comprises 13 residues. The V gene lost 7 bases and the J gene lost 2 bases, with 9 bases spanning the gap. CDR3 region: CASTSGAYNEQFF. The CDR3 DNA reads TGTGCCAGCACTTCGGGGGCCTACAATGAGCAGTTCTTC.

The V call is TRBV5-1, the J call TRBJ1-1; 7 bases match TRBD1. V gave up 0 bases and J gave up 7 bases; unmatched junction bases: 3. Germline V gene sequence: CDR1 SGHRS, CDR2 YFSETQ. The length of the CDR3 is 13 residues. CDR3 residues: CASSLEGTDEAFF. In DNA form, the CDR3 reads TGCGCCAGCAGCTTGGAGGGGACAGATGAAGCTTTCTTT. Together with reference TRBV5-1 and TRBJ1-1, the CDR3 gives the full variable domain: KAGVTQTPRYLIKTRGQQVTLSCSPISGHRSVSWYQQTPGQGLQFLFEYFSETQRNKGNFPGRFSGRQFSNSRSEMNVSTLELGDSALYLCASSLEGTDEAFFGQGTRLTVV.

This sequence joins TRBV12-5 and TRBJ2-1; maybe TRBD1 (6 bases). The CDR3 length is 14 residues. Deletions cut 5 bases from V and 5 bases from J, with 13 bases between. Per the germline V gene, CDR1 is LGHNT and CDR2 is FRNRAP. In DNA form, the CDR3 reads TGTGCTAGTGGTACAGGGTTGGTCGACAATGAGCAGTTCTTC. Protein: CASGTGLVDNEQFF.